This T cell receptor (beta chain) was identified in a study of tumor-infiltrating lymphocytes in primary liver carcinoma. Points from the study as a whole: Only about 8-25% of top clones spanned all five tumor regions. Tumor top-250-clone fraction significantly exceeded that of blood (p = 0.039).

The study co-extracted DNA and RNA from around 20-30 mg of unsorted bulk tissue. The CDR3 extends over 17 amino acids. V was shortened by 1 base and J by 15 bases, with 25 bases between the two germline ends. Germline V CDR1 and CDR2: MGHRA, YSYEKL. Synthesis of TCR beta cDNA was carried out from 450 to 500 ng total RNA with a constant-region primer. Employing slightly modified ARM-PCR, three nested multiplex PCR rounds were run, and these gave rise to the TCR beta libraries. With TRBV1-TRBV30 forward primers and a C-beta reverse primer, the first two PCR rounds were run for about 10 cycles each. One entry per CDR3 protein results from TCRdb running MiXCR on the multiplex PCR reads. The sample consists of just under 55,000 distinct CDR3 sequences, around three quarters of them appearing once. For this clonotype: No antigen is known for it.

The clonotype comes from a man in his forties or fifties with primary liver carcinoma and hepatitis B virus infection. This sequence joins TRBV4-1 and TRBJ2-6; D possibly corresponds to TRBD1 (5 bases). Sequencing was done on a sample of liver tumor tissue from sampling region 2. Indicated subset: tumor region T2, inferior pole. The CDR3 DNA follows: TGCGCCAGCAGCCAAGGTCCAGGAGCCACTGGGGCCAGCGCCCTGACTTTC. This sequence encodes CASSQGPGATGASALTF.